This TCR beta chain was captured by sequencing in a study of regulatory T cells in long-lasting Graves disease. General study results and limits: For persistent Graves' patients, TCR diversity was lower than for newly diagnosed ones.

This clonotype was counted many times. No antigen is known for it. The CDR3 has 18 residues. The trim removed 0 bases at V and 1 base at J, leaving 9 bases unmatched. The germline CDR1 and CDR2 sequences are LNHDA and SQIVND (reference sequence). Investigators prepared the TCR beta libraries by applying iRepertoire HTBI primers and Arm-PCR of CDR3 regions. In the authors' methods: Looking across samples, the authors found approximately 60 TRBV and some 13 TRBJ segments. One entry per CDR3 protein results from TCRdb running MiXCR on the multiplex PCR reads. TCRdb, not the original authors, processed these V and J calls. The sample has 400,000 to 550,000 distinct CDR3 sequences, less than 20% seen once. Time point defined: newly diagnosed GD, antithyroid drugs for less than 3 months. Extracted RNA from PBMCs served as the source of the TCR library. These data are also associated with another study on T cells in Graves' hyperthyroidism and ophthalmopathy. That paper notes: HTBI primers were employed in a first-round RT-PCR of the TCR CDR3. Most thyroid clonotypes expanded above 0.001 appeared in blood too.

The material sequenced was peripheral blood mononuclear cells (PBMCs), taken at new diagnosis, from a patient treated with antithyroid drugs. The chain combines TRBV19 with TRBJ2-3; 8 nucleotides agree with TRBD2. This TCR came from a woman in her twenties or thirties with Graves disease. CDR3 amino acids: CASSIDRGVAGRTDTQYF. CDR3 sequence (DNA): TGTGCCAGTAGTATAGATCGTGGAGTAGCGGGACGCACAGATACGCAGTATTTT.